The 11 T cell receptor beta chains below come from one sample, sequenced in a study of cytomegalovirus exposure and HLA in healthy donors. A multiplex PCR was run with 60 Vbeta primers and 13 Jbeta primers. Some clones are missing from TCRdb's copy, which holds only in-frame ones; the method was immunoSEQ multiplex PCR. The table records 170,000 or so clones, around 77% of them present only once. The sequencing input was PBMCs. These receptors originate from a woman aged 25 to 45 in good health and CMV-seronegative.

In this sample, this clone turned up once. The gene calls are TRBV20-1 and TRBJ2-1, with TRBD2 as a possible D gene (6 bases). The CDR3 loop spans 10 amino acids. Germline CDR1 reads DFQATT; CDR2 reads SNEGSKA (reference sequence). The V end lost 2 bases, the J end lost 10 bases, and 6 bases lay between the germline ends. The CDR3 sequence is CSARRGEQFF. The CDR3 DNA sequence: TGCAGTGCTAGACGGGGGGAGCAGTTCTTC.

The chain combines TRBV6-4 with TRBJ1-1; unclear D gene. V lost 2 bases and J 1 base, leaving 5 bases between the germline ends. CDR3 size: 13 residues. CDR1 is MRHNA, CDR2 SNTAGT, per germline. CDR3 amino acids: CASSDKPNTEAFF. The CDR3 DNA is TGTGCCAGCAGTGACAAGCCGAACACTGAAGCTTTCTTT.

The chain carries TRBV6-5 and TRBJ1-1, with 8 bases fitting TRBD1. After removal of 7 bases from V and 1 base from J, the junction contained 5 bases not matched to a gene. The CDR3 length is 14 residues. Germline V CDR1 and CDR2: MNHEY, SVGAGI. The CDR3 is CASIPGQANTEAFF. The DNA of the CDR3 is TGTGCCAGCATCCCGGGACAGGCGAACACTGAAGCTTTCTTT.

The gene calls are TRBV2 and TRBJ2-7, with 7 positions matching TRBD1. Germline CDR1 reads SNHLY; CDR2 reads FYNNEI. V lost 6 bases and J lost 6; bases outside the gene matches: 5. The CDR3 length is 12 residues. CDR3 sequence: CASRPDRVEQYF. DNA of the CDR3: TGTGCCAGCAGGCCCGACAGGGTCGAGCAGTACTTC.

The chain joins TRBV29-1 to TRBJ1-1; D is perhaps TRBD1 (5 bases). The ends were cut back, 8 bases at V and 6 bases at J, with 13 bases in the middle. The CDR3 is made up of 11 amino acids. CDR1 and CDR2 from the germline V gene are SQVTM and ANQGSEA. CDR3 loop: CSIPQGSEAFF. The CDR3 DNA reads as TGCAGCATCCCCCAGGGCTCTGAAGCTTTCTTT. The whole variable domain, remainder taken from reference TRBV29-1 and TRBJ1-1, is SAVISQKPSRDICQRGTSLTIQCQVDSQVTMMFWYRQQPGQSLTLIATANQGSEATYESGFVIDKFPISRPNLTFSTLTVSNMSPEDSSIYLCSIPQGSEAFFGQGTRLTVV.

This chain joins TRBV7-9 and TRBJ2-7; D may be TRBD2 (6 bases). Germline CDR1 is SEHNR and CDR2 is FQNEAQ (reference sequence). This CDR3 spans 14 amino acids. The V end was cut by 2 bases, the J end by 0 bases, with 8 bases between. The CDR3 DNA is TGTGCCAGCAGCTTATCCGGGGGCTCCTACGAGCAGTACTTC. It codes for CASSLSGGSYEQYF.

The V and J genes are TRBV7-3 and TRBJ2-5; TRBD2 is a possible D gene (6 bases). The CDR3 length is 16 residues. CDR1 and CDR2 (germline): SGHTA, FQGTGA. Trimming cost V 0 bases and J 1 base, with 12 bases left between them. The CDR3: CASSLTGRRGQETQYF. CDR3 bases: TGTGCCAGCAGCTTAACGGGTAGGAGGGGCCAAGAGACCCAGTACTTC.

The chain is built from TRBV6-5 and TRBJ1-1; TRBD1 aligns across 11 bases. The germline V gene has CDR1 MNHEY and CDR2 SVGAGI. CDR3 length equals 14 residues. The V segment lost 5 bases and the J segment 4 bases; nucleotides outside the gene matches: 3. Here the CDR3 DNA reads TGTGCCAGCAGTCGAGGGACAGGGGGCACTGAAGCTTTCTTT. Encoded protein: CASSRGTGGTEAFF.

This chain uses TRBV27 with TRBJ2-7, with 8 nucleotides matching TRBD1. Germline CDR1 is MNHEY and CDR2 is SMNVEV (reference sequence). CDR3 length equals 17 residues. V lost 6 bases, J lost 4 bases, and 17 bases stayed unmatched. The CDR3 protein is CASRRSPGQVGAYEQYF. The CDR3 DNA reads as TGTGCCAGCAGACGCTCACCGGGACAGGTAGGGGCTTACGAGCAGTACTTC.

The chain employs TRBV7-3 and TRBJ1-1, with no clear D. The CDR3 length is 16 residues. V gave up 5 bases and J gave up 2 bases, with 18 bases separating them. The germline V gene encodes CDR1 SGHTA and CDR2 FQGTGA. The DNA of the CDR3 is TGTGCCAGCAGCCGGAGGCGCCTGGGCAGCAACACTGAAGCTTTCTTT. Protein sequence: CASSRRRLGSNTEAFF.

The rearrangement joins TRBV6-5 to TRBJ1-1; maybe TRBD1 (5 bases). Between the trimmed V and J ends, which lost 6 bases and 1 base, there was a span of 9 bases. CDR3 length equals 13 residues. Germline V gene data show CDR1 as MNHEY and CDR2 as SVGAGI. CDR3 in amino acids: CASRFGQNTEAFF. The CDR3 nucleotides are TGTGCCAGCAGGTTCGGACAGAACACTGAAGCTTTCTTT.